Listed here are 10 T cell receptor beta chains from one sample, sequenced in a study of radiotherapy plus CTLA-4 blockade in lung cancer. TCRdb keeps only in-frame clones here, not all; method: immunoSEQ multiplex PCR. The table has 52,000 or so clones, around 80% seen once. This material consisted of peripheral blood, taken from a patient treated with radiotherapy plus ipilimumab. These receptors all come from a human donor with non-small cell lung cancer whose response to radiotherapy plus ipilimumab could not be evaluated.

The gene calls are TRBV20-1 and TRBJ2-7, with a tentative D call TRBD2 (6 bases). The CDR3 consists of 11 residues. CDR1 is DFQATT, CDR2 SNEGSKA, per germline (reference sequence). V was cut by 7 bases and J by 3 bases, with 10 bases left in between. CDR3 region: CSVREDYEQYF. The DNA for the CDR3 is TGCAGTGTAAGGGAGGACTACGAGCAGTACTTC.

The chain employs TRBV27 and TRBJ2-5; 8 nucleotides align to TRBD2. This CDR3 has 18 residues. V lost 5 bases, J lost 0 bases, and 14 bases stayed unmatched. Germline V gene sequence: CDR1 MNHEY, CDR2 SMNVEV (reference sequence). This CDR3 reads CASSRLSSVAGYQETQYF. In DNA form, the CDR3 reads TGTGCCAGCAGTCGATTATCCTCGGTAGCGGGGTACCAAGAGACCCAGTACTTC.

The J gene is TRBJ2-5, the V gene TRBV18; TRBD2 is a possible D gene (6 bases). The CDR3 is 20 amino acids. Per the germline V gene, CDR1 is KGHSH and CDR2 is LQKENI. Trimming shortened V by 6 bases and J by 0 bases, and 29 bases separated the two germline ends. CDR3 amino acids: CASSSQRLLRRDRYQETQYF. CDR3 nucleotides: TGTGCCAGCTCGTCCCAGCGCCTCCTTCGGCGGGACCGGTACCAAGAGACCCAGTACTTC.

The chain combines TRBV18 with TRBJ2-7; D is perhaps TRBD1 (5 bases). The germline gives CDR1 KGHSH, CDR2 LQKENI. The CDR3 totals 14 residues. The germline V and J ends were trimmed by 2 bases and 0 bases, with 8 bases remaining between them. The CDR3: CASSPGQYSYEQYF. The CDR3, as DNA: TGTGCCAGCTCACCAGGACAATACTCCTACGAGCAGTACTTC.

This clone has more than one count but fewer than ten. V and J are TRBV5-4 and TRBJ1-6; possible D gene TRBD1, 5 bases. The V end was cut by 4 bases, the J end by 5 bases, with 13 bases between. Looked up from germline, CDR1 is SGHNT and CDR2 is YYREEE (reference sequence). The CDR3 spans 15 residues. Here the CDR3 reads CASSPKGPDNSPLHF. The CDR3 DNA sequence: TGTGCCAGCAGCCCTAAGGGGCCGGATAATTCACCCCTCCACTTT.

The table lists this clone with a few counts. The chain joins TRBV29-1 to TRBJ2-2; 11 nucleotides align to TRBD1. This CDR3 region has 14 residues. Looked up from germline, CDR1 is SQVTM and CDR2 is ANQGSEA. J was trimmed by 4 bases and V by 7 bases; bases with no gene match: 5. The CDR3 DNA reads TGCAGCGCCGGACAGGGGGCGGGCACCGGGGAGCTGTTTTTT. It specifies CSAGQGAGTGELFF.

This chain uses TRBV4-3 with TRBJ2-7; 7 bases line up with TRBD1. Germline CDR1 is LGHNA and CDR2 is YSLEER. V shed 3 bases, J shed 6 bases, and the junction held 8 bases outside the gene matches. This CDR3 is 14 amino acids long. CDR3 sequence reads: CASSHGQEIGEQYF. The CDR3 bases are TGCGCCAGCAGCCACGGACAGGAGATAGGCGAGCAGTACTTC.

The J gene is TRBJ2-2, the V gene TRBV5-4; 11 bases are shared with TRBD2. The CDR3 consists of 15 residues. Germline CDR1 and CDR2: SGHNT and YYREEE (reference sequence). V shed 4 bases and J 7 bases; nucleotides not matched to a gene: 6. Here the CDR3 DNA reads TGTGCCAGCAGCCCCGGGACTAGCGGTCTCGGGGAGCTGTTTTTT. Residues: CASSPGTSGLGELFF.

The rearrangement links TRBV4-1 to TRBJ1-5; 7 nucleotides line up with TRBD1. V lost 1 base and J lost 5; bases outside the gene matches: 11. Germline-derived CDR1 and CDR2 are MGHRA and YSYEKL. CDR3 length equals 17 residues. Here the CDR3 reads CASSQGGDRALDQPQHF. The CDR3 nucleotides are TGCGCCAGCAGCCAAGGAGGAGACAGGGCCCTTGATCAGCCCCAGCATTTT.

V and J are TRBV7-9 and TRBJ1-1; possibly TRBD1 for D (6 bases). Germline V gives CDR1 SEHNR, CDR2 FQNEAQ (reference sequence). This CDR3 comprises 15 residues. Trimming removed 5 bases from V and 1 base from J, with 14 bases in between. CDR3 amino acids: CASSPSSRGNTEAFF. In nucleotides, the CDR3 is TGTGCCAGCAGCCCAAGTAGCAGGGGGAACACTGAAGCTTTCTTT.